The entry below gives a single T cell receptor (beta chain) sequence along with its context. The antigen is undetermined. By way of CD45RO/CCR7/CD25/CD127/CD95/CD27, the CD4+ regulatory, stem cell-like memory, central memory and naive cells were sorted. CDR1 and CDR2 (germline): SGHRS, YFSETQ. The CDR3 has 14 amino acids. V dropped 4 bases and J dropped 5 bases, with 15 bases sitting between them. All of the isolated RNA was reverse transcribed, so expressed TCRB transcripts were sequenced. Method: immunoSEQ multiplex PCR; TCRdb's copy keeps in-frame clones and lacks some. The sample lists 200,000 to 300,000 clones; about a tenth were seen once. These data are taken from a study of beta chain features in type 1 diabetes. Findings of the study overall: Significant though moderate, a shortening of TCRB CDR3s appeared in all four CD4+ subsets of Type 1 diabetes patients. Junctions at VDJ sites from type 1 diabetes patients had fewer insertions and more deletions.

Sequenced: naive CD4+ T cells from blood. The chain couples TRBV5-1 to TRBJ2-5; D gene ambiguous. This clonotype was sampled from a man aged 30-40 years with type 1 diabetes. For the CDR3, the DNA is TGCGCCAGCAGCCTTCTCGACCCGCGGGAGACCCAGTACTTC. It encodes CASSLLDPRETQYF.